This T cell receptor (beta chain) emerged from a study of graft-versus-host responses after intestinal transplantation. On the study more broadly: Grafts were multivisceral, liver-intestinal, or isolated intestinal.

General study points: Allograft graft-versus-host to host-versus-graft clonal ratios ran high in patients with graft-donor T cell macrochimerism. Early post-transplant HvG declines tracked with peak circulating GvH clone levels.

Worth noting for this clone: What it binds is unknown.

Germline V gene sequence: CDR1 SGDLS, CDR2 YYNGEE. The CDR3 has 13 amino acids. The ends were cut back, 1 base at V and 5 bases at J, with 9 bases in the middle. Graft tissue was processed to release intraepithelial and lamina propria lymphocytes. Data came from immunoSEQ multiplex PCR; TCRdb stores just in-frame clones and leaves some out. This table holds about 14,000 clones, 77% found once. The source was ileum tissue, collected approximately 27 days after intestinal transplant. The genes are TRBV9 and TRBJ2-5; no clear D gene. This receptor was taken from a human patient who received an intestinal transplant, so some T cells may come from the graft donor. The CDR3 protein is CASSVIEWETQYF. The CDR3 region has the DNA TGTGCCAGCAGCGTAATCGAGTGGGAGACCCAGTACTTC.